Listed here are 20 T cell receptor beta chains from one sample, sequenced in a study of neurological immune-mediated disorders. Time point described: longitudinal time-point 3. TCRdb re-analysed the 5' RACE reads in MiXCR, keeping a single row per CDR3 protein. The sample lists approximately 50,000 distinct CDR3 sequences, roughly 8.3% occurring once. Sample: PBMCs. The receptors here all came from a woman in her thirties or forties in good health.

This clonotype has at least ten counts. V is TRBV18 and J is TRBJ1-5; D gene uncertain. The V gene lost 4 bases and the J gene lost 10 bases, with 17 bases spanning the gap. Germline CDR1 and CDR2: KGHSH and LQKENI. This CDR3 is built from 14 residues. The CDR3 DNA sequence: TGTGCCAGCTCACGGGTCAGTGGAAGTGTACCCCAGCATTTT. This sequence encodes CASSRVSGSVPQHF.

This clonotype was observed a handful of times. J is TRBJ1-1 and V is TRBV5-4, with D uncertain. The CDR3 totals 15 residues. Germline V gene data show CDR1 as SGHNT and CDR2 as YYREEE (reference sequence). V was cut by 5 bases and J by 5 bases, with 19 bases left in between. This CDR3 is CASSSPPGRETEAFF. CDR3 nucleotides: TGTGCCAGCAGTTCTCCCCCAGGCCGGGAGACTGAAGCTTTCTTT.

This clonotype has ten or more counts. The chain employs TRBV5-1 and TRBJ2-6, with D possibly being TRBD1 or TRBD2 (5 bases each). V was clipped by 2 bases and J by 8 bases, with 14 bases between them. CDR1 and CDR2 (germline): SGHRS, YFSETQ. CDR3 size: 15 residues. CDR3 protein: CASSLGTAESNVLTF. The CDR3 nucleotides are TGCGCCAGCAGCTTAGGGACGGCGGAATCCAACGTCCTGACTTTC.

This clonotype was observed many times. The chain links TRBV5-5 to TRBJ2-5, with D tentatively TRBD1 or TRBD2 (5 bases each). This CDR3 has 14 residues. V was pared by 3 bases and J by 5 bases, with 14 bases between. Germline loops: CDR1 SGHKS, CDR2 YYEKEE (reference sequence). CDR3 loop: CASSSSGPKETQYF. The CDR3 nucleotides are TGTGCCAGCAGCTCTTCGGGACCAAAGGAGACCCAGTACTTC.

This clonotype came up many times. The V call is TRBV10-3, the J call TRBJ2-2; 7 nucleotides match TRBD2. The junction had 6 bases not matched to a gene; V was cut back by 11 bases and J by 3 bases. The CDR3 contains 13 residues. Germline-derived CDR1 and CDR2 are ENHRY and SYGVKD. The CDR3 reads CALTRGDTGELFF. The CDR3 nucleotides read TGTGCCCTCACCCGGGGGGACACCGGGGAGCTGTTTTTT.

This clonotype was picked up many times. V gene TRBV6-2 or TRBV6-3 combines with J gene TRBJ2-7; D may be TRBD1 or TRBD2 (5 bases each). Germline V gene data show CDR1 as MNHEY and CDR2 as SVGEGT. The CDR3 runs 16 residues. V dropped 2 bases and J dropped 6 bases, with 20 bases sitting between them. The CDR3 coding sequence is TGTGCCAGCAGTTACGGGGACGCAGGGCGGCGTCTCGAGCAGTACTTC. Its translation: CASSYGDAGRRLEQYF.

At least ten counts were recorded for this clonotype. At one end the junction does not follow the germline gene, possibly because of a read error. The chain joins TRBV6-6 to TRBJ2-7; either TRBD1 or TRBD2 may supply D (5 bases each). Germline loops: CDR1 MNHNY, CDR2 SVGAGI (reference sequence). The CDR3 consists of 12 residues. This CDR3 is CASSYSKGPGNF. The DNA of the CDR3 is TGTGCCAGCAGTTACTCAAAGGGGCCGGGGAACTTC.

The V and J genes are TRBV10-3 and TRBJ2-5; no firm D call. The CDR3 has 14 residues. Germline values: CDR1 ENHRY, CDR2 SYGVKD. V lost 0 bases, J lost 5 bases, and 10 bases lay in between. The CDR3 DNA follows: TGTGCCATCAGTGAGTCGACTGGGGTCGAGACCCAGTACTTC. This codes for CAISESTGVETQYF.

This clonotype was recorded many times. This sequence joins TRBV2 and TRBJ2-3; a possible D gene is TRBD1 (6 bases). CDR3 length: 16 amino acids. V lost 2 bases, J lost 2 bases, and 14 bases lay in between. In germline, CDR1 is SNHLY, CDR2 FYNNEI. This chain's CDR3 is CASSETGQTNTDTQYF. Written as DNA, the CDR3 is TGTGCCAGCAGTGAAACGGGACAAACTAACACAGATACGCAGTATTTT.

There are many counts of this clonotype. The chain links TRBV5-1 to TRBJ2-3, with a tentative D call TRBD2 (7 bases). CDR1 is SGHRS and CDR2 is YFSETQ in the germline V gene. V lost 4 bases and J 4 bases, leaving 16 bases between the germline ends. This CDR3 has 15 residues. This chain's CDR3 is CASSRLGGAPDTQYF. DNA for the CDR3: TGCGCCAGCAGCCGGCTGGGGGGGGCCCCAGATACGCAGTATTTT.

Many counts were recorded for this clonotype. This chain connects TRBV27 to TRBJ1-5; no clear D gene. Germline V gene data show CDR1 as MNHEY and CDR2 as SMNVEV (reference sequence). V lost 8 bases and J lost 5, with 13 bases in between. This CDR3 region has 13 residues. CDR3 sequence (DNA): TGTGCCAGCGCCCGCGAGCCACATCAGCCCCAGCATTTT. This translates into CASAREPHQPQHF.

This clonotype showed up many times. The V gene is TRBV7-2, the J gene TRBJ2-7; 12 nucleotides match TRBD1. Trimming took 7 bases from V and 3 from J; bases not matched to a gene: 7. The CDR3 consists of 15 residues. The germline V gene has CDR1 SGHTA and CDR2 FQGNSA. The CDR3 sequence is CASKPGQGAFYEQYF. In DNA form, the CDR3 reads TGTGCCAGCAAACCGGGACAGGGGGCCTTCTACGAGCAGTACTTC.

This clonotype was recorded at least ten times. The J gene is TRBJ1-2, the V gene TRBV6-5; 10 bases align to TRBD1. CDR3 length: 15 amino acids. In germline, CDR1 is MNHEY, CDR2 SVGAGI. With 2 bases clipped from V and 5 bases from J, the junction kept 5 bases outside the gene matches. The CDR3 here is CASSYDGTGAYGYTF. The CDR3 nucleotides are TGTGCCAGCAGTTACGATGGGACAGGGGCATATGGCTACACCTTC.

This clonotype was counted ten times or more. V gene TRBV20-1 combines with J gene TRBJ1-2; no clear D. CDR3 length: 12 residues. V lost 3 bases and J lost 8, with 13 bases in between. CDR1 DFQATT and CDR2 SNEGSKA come from the germline V gene (reference sequence). This CDR3 is CSAREHREGYTF. Written as DNA, the CDR3 is TGCAGTGCTAGGGAGCATCGGGAAGGCTACACCTTC.

The chain combines TRBV10-3 with TRBJ2-7; tentatively, D is TRBD1 (6 bases). The CDR3 loop spans 16 amino acids. Deletions cut 0 bases from V and 7 bases from J, with 19 bases between. Germline V CDR1 and CDR2: ENHRY, SYGVKD. The CDR3 sequence: CAISESRGQGSGEQYF. The CDR3 DNA follows: TGTGCCATCAGTGAGTCTCGCGGGCAGGGGTCGGGTGAGCAGTACTTC.

This clonotype came up many times. The chain uses TRBV13 and TRBJ1-2; a possible D gene is TRBD1 (5 bases). The germline gives CDR1 PRHDT, CDR2 FYEKMQ (reference sequence). The V end lost 5 bases, the J end lost 2 bases, and 18 bases lay between the germline ends. This CDR3 is built from 16 residues. The CDR3 loop is CASSPRGGSGNYGYTF. The CDR3, as DNA: TGTGCCAGCAGCCCGAGGGGAGGTTCTGGAAACTATGGCTACACCTTC.

This clonotype appeared a single time. One junction end disagrees with the germline gene, perhaps due to a read error. The V gene is TRBV4-2, the J gene TRBJ1-3, with D tentatively TRBD1 (5 bases). Germline-derived CDR1 and CDR2 are LGHNA and YNFKEQ. The CDR3 has 16 residues. The CDR3 loop reads CASSQSTQGPRNTIYF. The CDR3 bases are TGTGCAAGCAGCCAAAGTACCCAGGGCCCTCGAAACACCATATATTTT.

This clonotype was detected ten times or more. This sequence joins TRBV20-1 and TRBJ1-2; TRBD1 is a possible D gene (5 bases). Germline CDR1 and CDR2: DFQATT and SNEGSKA (reference sequence). This CDR3 is 12 amino acids long. The V end was cut by 5 bases, the J end by 4 bases, with 11 bases between. The CDR3 region is CSAGRDVYGYTF. The CDR3 DNA reads as TGCAGTGCTGGGAGGGACGTCTATGGCTACACCTTC.

This clonotype appeared many times. The chain is built from TRBV29-1 and TRBJ2-3; D is perhaps TRBD2 (5 bases). The CDR3 totals 11 residues. The V gene lost 7 bases and the J gene lost 11 bases, with 16 bases spanning the gap. Germline V CDR1 and CDR2: SQVTM, ANQGSEA. The CDR3 reads CSATSSGLQYF. The DNA for the CDR3 is TGCAGCGCCACCTCCAGCGGTTTGCAGTATTTT.

V usage is TRBV7-2 and J usage is TRBJ2-1; TRBD1 aligns across 7 bases. The V gene end was trimmed by 1 base and the J gene end by 4 bases; junction bases not matched to a gene: 4. Germline values: CDR1 SGHTA, CDR2 FQGNSA. The CDR3 runs 15 residues. This chain's CDR3 is CASSLEGQSYNEQFF. The CDR3 DNA reads as TGTGCCAGCAGCTTAGAGGGACAGTCATACAATGAGCAGTTCTTC.